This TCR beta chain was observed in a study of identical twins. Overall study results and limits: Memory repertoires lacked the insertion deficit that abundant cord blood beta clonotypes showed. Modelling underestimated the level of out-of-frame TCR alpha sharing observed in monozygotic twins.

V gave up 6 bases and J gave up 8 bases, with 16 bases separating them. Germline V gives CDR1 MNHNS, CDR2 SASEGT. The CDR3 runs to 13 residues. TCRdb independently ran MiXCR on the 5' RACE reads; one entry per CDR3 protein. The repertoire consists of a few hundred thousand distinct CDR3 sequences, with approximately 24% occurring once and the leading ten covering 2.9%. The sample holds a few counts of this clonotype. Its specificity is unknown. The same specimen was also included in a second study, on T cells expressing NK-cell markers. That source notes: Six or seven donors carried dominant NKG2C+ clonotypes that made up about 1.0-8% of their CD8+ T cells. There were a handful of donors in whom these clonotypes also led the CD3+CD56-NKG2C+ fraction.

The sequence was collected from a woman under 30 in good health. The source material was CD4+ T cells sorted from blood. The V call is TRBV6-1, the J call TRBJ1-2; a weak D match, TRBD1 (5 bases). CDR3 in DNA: TGTGCCAGCAGACCCAGGGTGGGGCACGGCTACACCTTC. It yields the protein CASRPRVGHGYTF.